These 10 T cell receptor beta chains share one sample of origin, sequenced in a study of blood T cell repertoires in COVID-19 (dated by TCRdb to about 2020). Receptors were amplified or captured by the immunoSEQ multiplex PCR assay. TCRdb carries this immuneACCESS record with in-frame sequences only. Its versions omit some clonotypes, under half of them owing to an unresolved V gene in the studies checked, with the rest unexplained. The sample contains about 130,000 clones, approximately 80% of them found a single time. The ten most abundant clones make up around 3% of the sample. Material for sequencing was peripheral blood. These receptors all come from a woman of 80 years or more with acute or convalescent COVID-19.

V is TRBV27 and J is TRBJ1-1; the match to TRBD1 covers 9 bases. This CDR3 has 17 residues. CDR1 MNHEY and CDR2 SMNVEV come from the germline V gene (reference sequence). V lost 6 bases, J lost 4 bases, and 15 bases stayed unmatched. The CDR3 loop reads CASSMRINRGRGTEAFF. The CDR3, as DNA: TGTGCCAGCAGCATGCGAATAAACAGGGGGCGCGGCACTGAAGCTTTCTTT.

CDR3 sequence (DNA): TGTGCCAGCAGCTTAGTAAGGGGCAGATTATCCTACAATGAGCAGTTCTTC. Residues: CASSLVRGRLSYNEQFF. V usage is TRBV11-2 and J usage is TRBJ2-1; a weak D match, TRBD1 (5 bases). Trimming took 1 base from V and 1 from J, leaving 14 bases between them. The length of the CDR3 is 17 residues. Germline assignment: CDR1 SGHAT and CDR2 FQNNGV.

V is TRBV27 and J is TRBJ2-2; the D is unclear. Germline CDR1 reads MNHEY; CDR2 reads SMNVEV (reference sequence). V shed 8 bases and J shed 1 base, with 5 bases lying between them. CDR3 length: 12 amino acids. CDR3 sequence (DNA): TGTGCCAGCTCCCTGAACACCGGGGAGCTGTTTTTT. Amino acids: CASSLNTGELFF.

The genes are TRBV18 and TRBJ2-7; 8 bases map to TRBD1. After removal of 4 bases from V and 3 bases from J, the junction contained 5 bases not matched to a gene. This CDR3 is 14 amino acids long. Germline CDR1 is KGHSH and CDR2 is LQKENI. CDR3 amino acids: CASSLAGGLYEQYF. As DNA, the CDR3 is TGTGCCAGCTCACTGGCAGGGGGCCTCTACGAGCAGTACTTC. Full variable domain (remainder filled in from reference TRBV18 and TRBJ2-7): NAGVMQNPRHLVRRRGQEARLRCSPMKGHSHVYWYRQLPEEGLKFMVYLQKENIIDESGMPKERFSAEFPKEGPSILRIQQVVRGDSAAYFCASSLAGGLYEQYFGPGTRLTVT.

The V gene is TRBV19, the J gene TRBJ1-2; 11 nucleotides align to TRBD1. This CDR3 has 15 residues. Germline V gene data show CDR1 as LNHDA and CDR2 as SQIVND (reference sequence). V was clipped by 4 bases and J by 4 bases; unmatched bases: 5. The CDR3 nucleotides are TGTGCCAGTAGTACCCGGGACAGGGGGGCCTATGGCTACACCTTC. The encoded protein is CASSTRDRGAYGYTF. Drawing the rest from reference TRBV19 and TRBJ1-2, the complete variable domain is DGGITQSPKYLFRKEGQNVTLSCEQNLNHDAMYWYRQDPGQGLRLIYYSQIVNDFQKGDIAEGYSVSREKKESFPLTVTSAQKNPTAFYLCASSTRDRGAYGYTFGSGTRLTVV.

This clone was detected only a few times. Written as DNA, the CDR3 is TGTGCCAGCAGTTACTCAACTAGCGGGACCTACGAGCAGTACTTC. This codes for CASSYSTSGTYEQYF. The genes are TRBV6-5 and TRBJ2-7; TRBD2 agrees at 10 bases. This CDR3 is built from 15 residues. V shed 0 bases and J 2 bases; nucleotides not matched to a gene: 1. CDR1 and CDR2 (germline): MNHEY, SVGAGI.

This clone was detected a few times. V usage is TRBV23-1 and J usage is TRBJ1-2, with D unresolved. TRBV23-1 is designated an ORF whose function remains uncertain. The CDR3 runs 14 residues. Trimming took 0 bases from V and 7 from J, leaving 12 bases between them. The CDR3 here is CASSQSETRAGYTF. For the CDR3, the DNA is TGCGCCAGCAGTCAATCGGAGACTAGGGCTGGCTACACCTTC.

The chain employs TRBV27 and TRBJ1-5; D unclear. Germline CDR1 MNHEY, CDR2 SMNVEV (reference sequence). Between the trimmed V and J ends, which lost 0 bases and 0 bases, there was a span of 9 bases. CDR3 length: 16 residues. The CDR3 DNA sequence: TGTGCCAGCAGTTTATCGTACAGAAATAGCAATCAGCCCCAGCATTTT. It codes for CASSLSYRNSNQPQHF.

This sequence joins TRBV2 and TRBJ2-7; D gene uncertain. Trimming took 7 bases from V and 3 from J, leaving 4 bases between them. From germline, CDR1 is SNHLY and CDR2 FYNNEI. The CDR3 sequence is 10 residues long. CDR3 residues: CASTNYEQYF. The CDR3 DNA is TGTGCCAGCACCAACTACGAGCAGTACTTC.

This chain uses TRBV19 with TRBJ2-7; D perhaps matches TRBD2 (6 bases). Germline assignment: CDR1 LNHDA and CDR2 SQIVND (reference sequence). V was trimmed by 5 bases and J by 5 bases, leaving 22 bases between them. CDR3 length: 16 amino acids. CDR3 residues: CASSSLTPSRRDEQYF. CDR3 in DNA: TGTGCCAGTAGTTCCCTGACACCCTCAAGGAGGGACGAGCAGTACTTC.